This TCR beta chain was captured in a study of cytomegalovirus exposure and HLA in healthy donors. As for the study in general: Previous work identified roughly 110 million unique TCR beta sequences from roughly 170 million T cells.

60 Vbeta and 13 Jbeta primers were used in PCR. Per the original methods: Later analysis identified tens of millions of unique TCR beta chains, approximately 10 million shared. TCRdb's table, derived via immunoSEQ multiplex PCR, lists solely in-frame clones and lacks some. The V and J calls and clone size come from that table; D and trimming were worked out from the DNA. The sample carries more than 95,000 clones, roughly three quarters recorded once. This clone was detected once. Germline assignment: CDR1 KGHSH and CDR2 LQKENI. The CDR3 is made up of 12 amino acids. V was clipped by 6 bases and J by 5 bases, with 11 bases between them.

V usage is TRBV18 and J usage is TRBJ2-7; maybe TRBD1 (6 bases). The clonotype originates from a woman in her thirties or forties in good health and CMV-seronegative. Source material: PBMCs. CDR3 coding DNA: TGTGCCAGCTCCCTTGACAGGCACGAGCAGTACTTC. Its translation: CASSLDRHEQYF.